Listed below are T cell receptor beta chains from one sample, sequenced in a study of CD4+ T cells in melanoma. The method was immunoSEQ multiplex PCR; TCRdb's version includes in-frame clones alone and lacks a portion of them. Among around 10,000 clones listed, about 78% were seen once. The sequenced material came from tumor tissue. The receptors were gathered from a human donor with melanoma. Both conserved end residues are part of each CDR3. D genes are given only for firm matches. Clone size is shown for a subset of rows, as once, few, many or a class of expanded clone.

j_call,clone_size,d_call,v_call,cdr3_nt,cdr3_aa
TRBJ1-1,NA,NA,TRBV13,TGTGCCAGCAGCCCAAGGGGGAACACTGAAGCTTTCTTT,CASSPRGNTEAFF
TRBJ2-5,once,NA,TRBV2,TGTGCCAGCAACCGGGACTTCCAAGAGACCCAGTACTTC,CASNRDFQETQYF
TRBJ1-1,NA,TRBD1,TRBV5-1,TGCGCCAGCAGCTTTACGCCCCTCGTTCAGGGGGACACTGAAGCTTTCTTT,CASSFTPLVQGDTEAFF
TRBJ1-5,NA,NA,TRBV2,TGTGCCAGCAGGGGAGCTTTAGGGCCCCAGCATTTT,CASRGALGPQHF
TRBJ1-4,NA,TRBD1,TRBV19,TGTGCCAGCAAACCGGGACAGACGAAAGAAAAACTGTTTTTT,CASKPGQTKEKLFF
TRBJ2-1,NA,NA,TRBV5-6,TGTGCCAGCAGCCGGTATAGGGACACTTACAATGAGCAGTTCTTC,CASSRYRDTYNEQFF
TRBJ1-2,NA,NA,TRBV7-9,TGTGCCAGCAGCCAAACGGACAGTTCGGGCTACACCTTC,CASSQTDSSGYTF
TRBJ1-4,NA,NA,TRBV7-9,TGTGCCAGCAGCTTAGCGATGGGACGGGATGAAAAACTGTTTTTT,CASSLAMGRDEKLFF
TRBJ1-1,NA,NA,TRBV10-1,TGCGCCAGCAGTGAGTCTCCGGGTTTCGAAGCTTTCTTT,CASSESPGFEAFF
TRBJ1-6,medium-sized,NA,TRBV18,TGTGCCAGCTCACCTTGGCCTTCCAATTCACCCCTCCACTTT,CASSPWPSNSPLHF
TRBJ2-3,NA,NA,TRBV12-2,TGTGCAACCCCGTCTGGAGCGGGGGGCCGGGGCACAGATACGCAGTATTTT,CATPSGAGGRGTDTQYF
TRBJ1-2,few,TRBD1,TRBV29-1,TGCAGCGTGGGACAGGAAAACTATGGCTACACCTTC,CSVGQENYGYTF
TRBJ2-2,NA,NA,TRBV5-6,TGTGCCAGCAGCTTGGCGAACACCGGGGAGCTGTTTTTT,CASSLANTGELFF
TRBJ2-7,NA,NA,TRBV5-1,TGCGCCAGCAGCCGGGACAAGGGGGAGCAGTACTTC,CASSRDKGEQYF
TRBJ2-7,once,TRBD2,TRBV11-2,TGTGCCAGCAGCTTCAGACTAGCGGGGTCCCACGAGCAGTACTTC,CASSFRLAGSHEQYF
TRBJ2-7,NA,NA,TRBV4-1,TGCGCCAGCAGCCACCGTCCCGACTACGAGCAGTACTTC,CASSHRPDYEQYF
TRBJ1-5,NA,NA,TRBV11-2,TGTGCCAGCAGCTTAGGTGTGCGGGCGGCCGTAGGGCCCCAGCATTTT,CASSLGVRAAVGPQHF